This record covers a single T cell receptor (beta chain). This entry is derived from a study of blood T cell repertoires in COVID-19. About the study: The samples span acute and convalescent COVID-19 from the United States, Italy and Spain. Sources were T cells, B-cell-depleted T cells, or PBMCs; the material itself was cDNA or gDNA.

The repertoire was sequenced with immunoSEQ multiplex PCR; TCRdb's copy has only in-frame clones and lacks some. The table has under 500,000 clones, around 89% seen once. The germline V gene has CDR1 SGHDT and CDR2 YYEEEE. CDR3 length equals 15 residues. V shed 1 base and J shed 3 bases, with 13 bases lying between them. Input material: peripheral blood. This clonotype originated in a woman in her 30s with acute or convalescent COVID-19. The chain couples TRBV5-6 to TRBJ1-1, with D possibly TRBD1 on 5 matching bases. For the CDR3, the DNA is TGTGCCAGCAGCTTGACAGGATCTTGGTACACTGAAGCTTTCTTT. Protein product: CASSLTGSWYTEAFF.